The T cell receptor (beta chain) described here comes from a study of T-cell reconstitution after alpha-beta-depleted transplantation in children. Trimming took 5 bases from V and 6 from J; bases not matched to a gene: 14. CDR1 is SGHRS, CDR2 YFSETQ, per germline. The CDR3 is 16 amino acids. Only a few counts were recorded for this clonotype. Preparation of the TCRbeta library used unique molecular identifiers. MiXCR, run by TCRdb on the PCR reads, gives a single entry per CDR3 protein. Of more than 250,000 distinct CDR3 sequences in the sample, over 8% were seen once. The TCR comes from a human donor who donated a stem cell graft to a child with SCID. The chain combines TRBV5-1 with TRBJ2-1, with 7 bases aligning to TRBD2. The material was PBMCs from the stem cell graft donor, obtained from the stem cell graft. As DNA, the CDR3 is TGCGCCAGCAGATGGTCCCAAGCGGGACCCACCAATGAGCAGTTCTTC. Its protein is CASRWSQAGPTNEQFF.